Each of the 20 T cell receptor beta chains below was sequenced from the same sample in a study of cytotoxic CD8 clonotypes in ibrutinib-treated CLL. The protocol was immunoSEQ multiplex PCR, while the TCRdb copy is restricted to in-frame clones and leaves out a portion. The top ten clones hold around 6.5% of a sample with 300,000 or so clones, under 70% of them seen once. Sequencing was performed on PBMCs, taken after 36 months of ibrutinib treatment. Source of these receptors: a human donor with chronic lymphocytic leukemia.

The V call is TRBV18, the J call TRBJ2-5; D unresolved. The CDR3 runs 12 residues. Germline CDR1 reads KGHSH; CDR2 reads LQKENI. Trimming took 5 bases from V and 1 from J, leaving 5 bases between them. The CDR3 coding sequence is TGTGCCAGCTCATCGACCCAAGAGACCCAGTACTTC. This sequence encodes CASSSTQETQYF.

This chain connects TRBV5-1 to TRBJ2-3; 7 nucleotides line up with TRBD1. The ends lost 0 bases at V and 4 bases at J; junction bases unmatched: 5. Germline V gives CDR1 SGHRS, CDR2 YFSETQ. The CDR3 totals 15 residues. The CDR3 loop is CASSLETGSADTQYF. The CDR3 nucleotides are TGCGCCAGCAGCTTGGAGACAGGGAGTGCAGATACGCAGTATTTT.

This clone was recorded only once. V is TRBV29-1 and J is TRBJ2-3; possibly TRBD1 or TRBD2 for D (6 bases each). This CDR3 has 12 residues. From germline, CDR1 is SQVTM and CDR2 ANQGSEA. The CDR3 loop is CSGGGGTDTQYF. CDR3 DNA: TGCAGTGGGGGCGGGGGCACAGATACGCAGTATTTT.

The rearrangement joins TRBV7-3 to TRBJ2-2; D unclear. Germline V gene sequence: CDR1 SGHTA, CDR2 FQGTGA. Trimming removed 8 bases at V and 8 bases at J, with 12 bases between. CDR3 size: 12 residues. Written as DNA, the CDR3 is TGTGCCAGCGGTCAGATGGGAGGGGAGCTGTTTTTT. Protein product: CASGQMGGELFF.

V gene TRBV27 combines with J gene TRBJ2-3; D is unclear. From germline, CDR1 is MNHEY and CDR2 SMNVEV (reference sequence). This CDR3 spans 15 amino acids. Trimming stripped 1 base from V and 1 base from J, with 9 bases between. The CDR3: CASSLLRVRTDTQYF. The CDR3 DNA reads TGTGCCAGCAGTTTATTAAGGGTCCGCACAGATACGCAGTATTTT.

In its sample, this clone was seen once. The CDR3 DNA reads TGTGCCAGCAGCTTCGATTACAACGTTCAGCCCCAGCATTTT. Protein: CASSFDYNVQPQHF. The rearrangement uses TRBV5-5 and TRBJ1-5, with unresolved D. The CDR3 contains 14 residues. CDR1 and CDR2 from the germline V gene are SGHKS and YYEKEE (reference sequence). Trimming left V 2 bases short and J 6 bases short, with 12 bases between.

V gene TRBV5-4 combines with J gene TRBJ2-7, with 8 bases fitting TRBD1. The germline gives CDR1 SGHNT, CDR2 YYREEE (reference sequence). Losses at the gene ends were 3 bases for V and 2 bases for J; bases not matched to a gene: 4. CDR3 length: 14 residues. The CDR3 DNA reads TGTGCCAGCAGCTCTCCAGGGGGCCCCTACGAGCAGTACTTC. It encodes CASSSPGGPYEQYF.

This chain connects TRBV6-5 to TRBJ2-7, with 7 bases that match TRBD1. Trimming cost V 2 bases and J 4 bases; bases outside gene matches: 8. The CDR3 loop spans 15 amino acids. Germline CDR1 is MNHEY and CDR2 is SVGAGI. CDR3 nucleotides: TGTGCCAGCAGTTACGGGCCGGGACAGATTTACGAGCAGTACTTC. Protein: CASSYGPGQIYEQYF.

The chain combines TRBV2 with TRBJ2-1, with TRBD2 matching 9 bases. Looked up from germline, CDR1 is SNHLY and CDR2 is FYNNEI. This CDR3 spans 16 amino acids. Germline trimming cut 6 bases from V and 10 bases from J; bases unmatched to any gene: 16. The CDR3 is CASRMGETSGREEQFF. In DNA, the CDR3 is TGTGCCAGCAGGATGGGGGAGACTAGCGGCCGGGAGGAGCAGTTCTTC.

On this clone: At one end, the junction sequence differs from germline, possibly due to a read error. V and J are TRBV9 and TRBJ2-7; 10 nucleotides align to TRBD1. This CDR3 is 13 amino acids long. Germline CDR1 SGDLS, CDR2 YYNGEE. CDR3: CASSILNPGQGPF. Written as DNA, the CDR3 is TGTGCCAGCAGCATACTAAATCCGGGACAGGGGCCTTTC.

This clone was counted a few times. The chain is built from TRBV7-3 and TRBJ2-3, with 8 bases fitting TRBD1. CDR3 size: 15 residues. Germline trimming cut 5 bases from V and 8 bases from J; bases unmatched to any gene: 12. Germline CDR1 reads SGHTA; CDR2 reads FQGTGA. The CDR3 DNA reads TGTGCCAGCAGCCCGGACAGGGAAGGGGCGGGTACGCAGTATTTT. It is translated as CASSPDREGAGTQYF.

This CDR3 reads CASRAARMNTEAFF. CDR3 in DNA: TGTGCCAGCAGGGCAGCACGAATGAACACTGAAGCTTTCTTT. The chain has TRBV25-1 and TRBJ1-1; no reliable D call. The CDR3 is 14 amino acids. The V gene's germline CDR1 is MGHDK and CDR2 SYGVNS. Between the trimmed V and J ends, which lost 6 bases and 0 bases, there was a span of 11 bases.

The J gene is TRBJ2-7, the V gene TRBV9, with 7 bases that match TRBD1. This CDR3 comprises 17 residues. CDR1 and CDR2 (germline): SGDLS, YYNGEE. Germline trimming cut 3 bases from V and 6 bases from J; bases unmatched to any gene: 18. CDR3 DNA: TGTGCCAGCAGCGCAGCCCCTTCCGTGACAGGGTGGAGCGAGCAGTACTTC. Residues: CASSAAPSVTGWSEQYF.

V and J are TRBV10-2 and TRBJ1-4; TRBD1 is a possible D gene (6 bases). The CDR3 has 16 residues. V was cut by 2 bases and J by 1 base, with 11 bases left in between. Germline CDR1 and CDR2: WSHSY and SAAADI. CDR3 protein: CASSEIRTVTNEKLFF. CDR3 DNA sequence: TGCGCCAGCAGTGAGATACGGACAGTAACTAATGAAAAACTGTTTTTT.

The V and J genes are TRBV28 and TRBJ2-5; 13 positions match TRBD2. Germline trimming cut 5 bases from V and 1 base from J; bases unmatched to any gene: 7. This CDR3 spans 17 amino acids. From germline, CDR1 is MDHEN and CDR2 SYDVKM. CDR3 in DNA: TGTGCCAGCAGTCCGGGACTAGCGGGGTTTTTCCAAGAGACCCAGTACTTC. It is translated as CASSPGLAGFFQETQYF.

The V call is TRBV2, the J call TRBJ2-5; D gene unclear. With 0 bases removed from V and 4 bases from J, the gap between germline ends came to 6 bases. The CDR3 totals 13 residues. The germline V gene has CDR1 SNHLY and CDR2 FYNNEI. The CDR3 loop is CASSEAVRETQYF. The CDR3 nucleotides are TGTGCCAGCAGTGAAGCGGTCCGAGAGACCCAGTACTTC.

This sequence joins TRBV5-6 and TRBJ2-7; TRBD1 matches 7 bases. Germline CDR1 and CDR2: SGHDT and YYEEEE. The J segment lost 6 bases and the V segment lost 2 bases, leaving 5 bases of the junction unmatched. The CDR3 has 13 amino acids. In DNA form, the CDR3 reads TGTGCCAGCAGCTTACAGGGGCTGGGCGAGCAGTACTTC. Translating gives CASSLQGLGEQYF.

V is TRBV5-4 and J is TRBJ2-7, with 7 bases aligning to TRBD1. V lost 2 bases and J lost 0; bases outside the gene matches: 5. CDR1 is SGHNT and CDR2 is YYREEE in the germline V gene (reference sequence). This CDR3 comprises 15 residues. The CDR3 region is CASSFQGGASYEQYF. The CDR3 nucleotides read TGTGCCAGCAGCTTCCAAGGGGGCGCCTCCTACGAGCAGTACTTC.

There are a few counts of this clone. The chain recombines TRBV2 with TRBJ2-7; 11 bases fit TRBD1. The CDR3 has 14 amino acids. Trimming took 6 bases from V and 5 from J; bases not matched to a gene: 6. Germline V gene sequence: CDR1 SNHLY, CDR2 FYNNEI. CDR3 sequence reads: CASRDRGRRDEQYF. The CDR3 DNA follows: TGTGCCAGCAGGGACAGGGGGCGCAGGGACGAGCAGTACTTC.

Comments on this clone: The sample carries other DNA sequences with the same CDR3. The chain links TRBV7-3 to TRBJ2-1; 14 positions agree with TRBD2. Per the germline V gene, CDR1 is SGHTA and CDR2 is FQGTGA. This CDR3 contains 14 residues. V dropped 5 bases and J dropped 9; count of bases not matched to a gene: 3. CDR3 residues: CASSPGLAGGEQFF. The DNA of the CDR3 is TGTGCCAGCAGCCCCGGACTAGCGGGGGGTGAGCAGTTCTTC.